This T cell receptor beta chain was profiled in a study of synovial regulatory T cells in juvenile arthritis. Whole-study findings and limits: Synovial Treg CDR3 sequences overlapped more with iaTregs than other circulating Tregs.

This CDR3 has 18 residues. Nucleotide data are not available. Germline CDR1 reads SGDLS; CDR2 reads YYNGEE. This table comes from immunoSEQ multiplex PCR, and its TCRdb copy is limited to in-frame clones, with some not included. The sample totals more than 9,500 clones. On this clone: Its antigen is undetermined.

Sequences were obtained from Treg cells from blood. Subset noted: remaining (HLA-DR-negative) circulating blood Treg cells. V gene TRBV9 combines with J gene TRBJ2-7; the TCRdb D gene call, TRBD2, has no DNA to confirm it. The sequence derives from a donor aged 2-30 years with juvenile idiopathic arthritis. The CDR3 here is CASSPSPGLAGGGYEQYF.